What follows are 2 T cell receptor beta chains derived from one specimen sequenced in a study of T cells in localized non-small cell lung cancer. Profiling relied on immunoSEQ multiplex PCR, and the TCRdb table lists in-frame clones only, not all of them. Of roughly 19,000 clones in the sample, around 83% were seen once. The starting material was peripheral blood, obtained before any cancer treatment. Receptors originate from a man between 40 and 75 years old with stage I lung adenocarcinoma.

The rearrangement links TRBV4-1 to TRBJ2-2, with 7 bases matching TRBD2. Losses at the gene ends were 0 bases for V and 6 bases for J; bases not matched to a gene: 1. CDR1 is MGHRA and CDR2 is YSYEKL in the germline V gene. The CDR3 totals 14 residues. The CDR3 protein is CASSQDAGAGELFF. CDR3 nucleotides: TGCGCCAGCAGCCAAGATGCGGGAGCCGGGGAGCTGTTTTTT.

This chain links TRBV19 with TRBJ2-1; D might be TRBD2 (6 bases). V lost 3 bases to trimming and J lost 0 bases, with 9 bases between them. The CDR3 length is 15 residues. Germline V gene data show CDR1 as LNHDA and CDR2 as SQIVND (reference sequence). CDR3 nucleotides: TGTGCCAGTAGTATCACTAGCAGCTCCTACAATGAGCAGTTCTTC. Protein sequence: CASSITSSSYNEQFF.